These 8 T cell receptor beta chains came from one sample sequenced in a study of OX40 agonist ivuxolimab in advanced cancers. Here immunoSEQ multiplex PCR was the method, and the copy in TCRdb shows in-frame clones only, minus some. The sample gives approximately 75,000 clones, 90% of which show up once; around 0.35% is in the top ten. The input for sequencing was CD4+ or CD8+ T cells sorted from blood, taken in a trial of the OX40 agonist ivuxolimab. These receptors originate from an adult with an advanced solid tumor such as melanoma, head and neck, liver or kidney cancer.

J is TRBJ2-1 and V is TRBV6-5; the D call may be TRBD1 or TRBD2 (5 bases each). CDR3 length: 14 residues. V was pared by 6 bases and J by 7 bases, with 16 bases between. The germline V gene has CDR1 MNHEY and CDR2 SVGAGI. The CDR3 sequence is CASSSGPPRNEQFF. CDR3 nucleotide sequence: TGTGCCAGCAGCTCGGGACCCCCTAGGAATGAGCAGTTCTTC.

This chain joins TRBV28 and TRBJ1-5; D uncertain. With 3 bases removed from V and 6 bases from J, the gap between germline ends came to 9 bases. This CDR3 has 13 amino acids. Germline CDR1 reads MDHEN; CDR2 reads SYDVKM. The CDR3 bases are TGTGCCAGCAGTTTGCCTTCCCCTCAGCCCCAGCATTTT. This sequence encodes CASSLPSPQPQHF.

The J gene is TRBJ2-3, the V gene TRBV6-6; the match to TRBD2 covers 8 bases. The CDR3 runs to 15 residues. Unmatched junction bases numbered 9, after V lost 5 bases and J lost 5 bases. Germline V gene data show CDR1 as MNHNY and CDR2 as SVGAGI (reference sequence). CDR3 DNA sequence: TGTGCCAGCAGTCCCGGGACTAGGGAAGGAGATACGCAGTATTTT. The encoded protein is CASSPGTREGDTQYF.

This sequence joins TRBV11-3 and TRBJ2-1; a weak D match, TRBD1 (5 bases). The germline V gene encodes CDR1 SGHNT and CDR2 YENEEA. CDR3 length: 16 amino acids. V lost 0 bases and J 5 bases, leaving 14 bases between the germline ends. The DNA for the CDR3 is TGTGCCAGCAGCTTAGATACCCAGGGTACGCACAATGAGCAGTTCTTC. Its protein is CASSLDTQGTHNEQFF.

Only one count was recorded for this clone. V and J are TRBV10-3 and TRBJ2-7, with D uncertain. V was trimmed by 4 bases and J by 6 bases, leaving 10 bases between them. The CDR3 is 12 amino acids. Germline V gene sequence: CDR1 ENHRY, CDR2 SYGVKD. The CDR3 reads CAISGSSGEQYF. CDR3 sequence (DNA): TGTGCCATCAGTGGATCTTCGGGCGAGCAGTACTTC.

The genes are TRBV7-2 and TRBJ2-7, with D perhaps TRBD2 (5 bases). CDR1 and CDR2 (germline): SGHTA, FQGNSA. CDR3 length equals 12 residues. Trimming took off 1 base at V and 7 bases at J, with 8 bases between the two ends. The CDR3 protein is CASSLELGEQYF. The CDR3 DNA follows: TGTGCCAGCAGCTTAGAACTAGGAGAGCAGTACTTC.

V gene TRBV5-1 combines with J gene TRBJ1-4; D is perhaps TRBD1 (5 bases). The CDR3 contains 13 residues. V lost 4 bases to trimming and J lost 8 bases, with 12 bases between them. CDR1 SGHRS and CDR2 YFSETQ come from the germline V gene. This CDR3 reads CASSPGPTEKLFF. The CDR3 DNA sequence: TGCGCCAGCAGCCCGGGACCAACAGAAAAACTGTTTTTT.

The chain combines TRBV5-4 with TRBJ2-2, with 8 bases lining up with TRBD2. This CDR3 comprises 16 residues. The germline CDR1 and CDR2 sequences are SGHNT and YYREEE (reference sequence). J was trimmed by 4 bases and V by 5 bases; bases with no gene match: 10. The CDR3, as DNA: TGTGCCAGCAGTTTTGAAAGCGGGAGTAGCACCGGGGAGCTGTTTTTT. As protein: CASSFESGSSTGELFF.